Below, 17 T cell receptor beta chains from the same sample are listed, as sequenced in a study of T cell responses to AZD1222 COVID-19 vaccine. Assay used: immunoSEQ multiplex PCR; TCRdb lists only in-frame clones, some missing. The repertoire holds roughly 80,000 clones, with about 90% as singletons. Source: peripheral blood, taken on day 0 of AZD1222 vaccination. The receptors were sampled from an adult in good health.

The rearrangement joins TRBV3-1 (or the pseudogene TRBV3-2) to TRBJ2-4; 8 bases line up with TRBD2. CDR3 length: 15 residues. After removal of 1 base from V and 6 bases from J, the junction contained 5 bases not matched to a gene. In germline, CDR1 is LGHDT, CDR2 YNNKEL (reference sequence). This chain's CDR3 is CASSQGAGGGNIQYF. DNA of the CDR3: TGTGCCAGCAGCCAAGGGGCGGGAGGCGGAAACATTCAGTACTTC.

The gene calls are TRBV7-8 and TRBJ2-1; the match to TRBD2 covers 10 bases. The trim removed 5 bases at V and 5 bases at J, leaving 3 bases unmatched. The V gene's germline CDR1 is SGHVS and CDR2 FQNEAQ. The CDR3 extends over 14 amino acids. CDR3 in DNA: TGTGCCAGCAGCCGGACTAGCGGAAACAATGAGCAGTTCTTC. Its protein product is CASSRTSGNNEQFF.

This chain connects TRBV19 to TRBJ2-1, with TRBD2 as a possible D gene (5 bases). The CDR3 is 13 amino acids. Per the germline V gene, CDR1 is LNHDA and CDR2 is SQIVND (reference sequence). V lost 4 bases, J lost 10 bases, and 14 bases lay in between. The CDR3 region has the DNA TGTGCCAGTAGTAGGGCCTTCGGGGAGGAGCAGTTCTTC. Residues: CASSRAFGEEQFF.

The chain employs TRBV5-4 and TRBJ2-5; possible D gene TRBD2, 6 bases. Looked up from germline, CDR1 is SGHNT and CDR2 is YYREEE (reference sequence). Trimming shortened V by 5 bases and J by 9 bases, and 26 bases separated the two germline ends. This CDR3 comprises 16 residues. DNA of the CDR3: TGTGCCAGCAGTTTAAGGGTAGCGGCCTCGGGGGTGGCCCAGTACTTC. Its protein is CASSLRVAASGVAQYF.

V usage is TRBV10-3 and J usage is TRBJ1-1, with D possibly matching TRBD1 (5 bases). This CDR3 region has 14 residues. Trimming shortened V by 5 bases and J by 1 base, and 11 bases separated the two germline ends. Germline V gene sequence: CDR1 ENHRY, CDR2 SYGVKD. CDR3 region: CAISTREKNTEAFF. The CDR3 coding sequence is TGTGCCATCAGTACCAGGGAAAAGAACACTGAAGCTTTCTTT.

This sequence joins TRBV4-2 and TRBJ2-7, with TRBD2 identical over 12 bases. Per germline, CDR1 LGHNA and CDR2 YNFKEQ. The CDR3 contains 15 residues. V lost 0 bases to trimming and J lost 9 bases; unmatched junction nucleotides: 6. Here the CDR3 DNA reads TGTGCCAGCAGCCAAGACCGGACTAGCGGGACAGGGCAGTACTTC. Its protein product is CASSQDRTSGTGQYF.

The chain combines TRBV9 with TRBJ1-3; unclear D gene. CDR1 is SGDLS and CDR2 is YYNGEE in the germline V gene. The V gene lost 4 bases and the J gene lost 4 bases, with 9 bases spanning the gap. The CDR3 sequence is 13 residues long. CDR3 sequence reads: CASSSVPGNTIYF. CDR3 in DNA: TGTGCCAGCAGCTCGGTCCCGGGAAACACCATATATTTT.

This chain connects TRBV7-8 to TRBJ1-1; unclear D gene. V shed 5 bases and J shed 3 bases, with 7 bases lying between them. The CDR3 is 12 amino acids. Looked up from germline, CDR1 is SGHVS and CDR2 is FQNEAQ. The CDR3 loop is CASSLLDTEAFF. The CDR3 nucleotides are TGTGCCAGCAGCCTCCTGGACACTGAAGCTTTCTTT. The full variable domain, completed using reference TRBV7-8 and TRBJ1-1, is GAGVSQSPRYKVAKRGQDVALRCDPISGHVSLFWYQQALGQGPEFLTYFQNEAQLDKSGLPSDRFFAERPEGSVSTLKIQRTQQEDSAVYLCASSLLDTEAFFGQGTRLTVV.

The V gene is TRBV19, the J gene TRBJ2-2; 15 bases align to TRBD2. The CDR3 sequence is 18 residues long. V gave up 4 bases and J gave up 4 bases; unmatched junction bases: 7. Per the germline V gene, CDR1 is LNHDA and CDR2 is SQIVND (reference sequence). The CDR3 DNA follows: TGTGCCAGTAGTAAGGGACTAGCGGGAGGCAGGAGCACCGGGGAGCTGTTTTTT. Amino acids: CASSKGLAGGRSTGELFF. Together with reference TRBV19 and TRBJ2-2, the CDR3 gives the full variable domain: DGGITQSPKYLFRKEGQNVTLSCEQNLNHDAMYWYRQDPGQGLRLIYYSQIVNDFQKGDIAEGYSVSREKKESFPLTVTSAQKNPTAFYLCASSKGLAGGRSTGELFFGEGSRLTVL.

The chain joins TRBV28 to TRBJ1-5; D uncertain. CDR3 length: 13 amino acids. V was cut by 2 bases and J by 0 bases, with 2 bases left in between. Germline V gene lookup returns CDR1 MDHEN and CDR2 SYDVKM. The CDR3 region is CASSLSSNQPQHF. The CDR3 region has the DNA TGTGCCAGCAGTTTAAGTAGCAATCAGCCCCAGCATTTT. Full variable domain (outside the CDR3, taken from reference TRBV28 and TRBJ1-5): DVKVTQSSRYLVKRTGEKVFLECVQDMDHENMFWYRQDPGLGLRLIYFSYDVKMKEKGDIPEGYSVSREKKERFSLILESASTNQTSMYLCASSLSSNQPQHFGDGTRLSIL.

This clone has more than one count but fewer than ten. V usage is TRBV5-6 and J usage is TRBJ2-2; tentatively, D is TRBD1 (5 bases). V was clipped by 1 base and J by 6 bases, with 16 bases between them. The germline V gene encodes CDR1 SGHDT and CDR2 YYEEEE. There are 16 residues in the CDR3. The CDR3 coding sequence is TGTGCCAGCAGCTTGTCCAGCAGGGTCCGGGCCGGGGAGCTGTTTTTT. Its protein is CASSLSSRVRAGELFF. The full variable domain, rest sourced from reference TRBV5-6 and TRBJ2-2, is DAGVTQSPTHLIKTRGQQVTLRCSPKSGHDTVSWYQQALGQGPQFIFQYYEEEERQRGNFPDRFSGHQFPNYSSELNVNALLLGDSALYLCASSLSSRVRAGELFFGEGSRLTVL.

The rearrangement uses TRBV6-2 or TRBV6-3 and TRBJ1-2; no definite D call. Germline V gives CDR1 MNHEY, CDR2 SVGEGT. There are 13 residues in the CDR3. The V end lost 6 bases, the J end lost 0 bases, and 8 bases lay between the germline ends. The CDR3, as DNA: TGTGCCAGCAGCTGGGCGGCTAACTATGGCTACACCTTC. Its protein is CASSWAANYGYTF.

With respect to this clone: A junction end diverges from the germline sequence, so it may reflect a read error. The chain combines TRBV28 with TRBJ2-5; 8 nucleotides agree with TRBD1. The CDR3 covers 14 residues. CDR1 is MDHEN, CDR2 SYDVKM, per germline. In DNA form, the CDR3 reads TGTGCCAGCAGTAAGACAGGGGTCCAAGAGATCCAGTACTTC. Protein: CASSKTGVQEIQYF.

The J gene is TRBJ2-2, the V gene TRBV7-8; D is perhaps TRBD2 (5 bases). The ends were cut back, 5 bases at V and 6 bases at J, with 19 bases in the middle. The CDR3 length is 16 residues. Germline CDR1 and CDR2: SGHVS and FQNEAQ. The CDR3 coding sequence is TGTGCCAGCAGCCGATCGGGGTTCCGCGTGGCCGGGGAGCTGTTTTTT. Protein: CASSRSGFRVAGELFF. Variable domain in full (rest from reference TRBV7-8 and TRBJ2-2): GAGVSQSPRYKVAKRGQDVALRCDPISGHVSLFWYQQALGQGPEFLTYFQNEAQLDKSGLPSDRFFAERPEGSVSTLKIQRTQQEDSAVYLCASSRSGFRVAGELFFGEGSRLTVL.

This chain's CDR3 is CASSLRSGANVLTF. DNA for the CDR3: TGTGCCAGCAGCTTGCGATCTGGGGCCAACGTCCTGACTTTC. The V gene is TRBV5-4, the J gene TRBJ2-6; D unresolved. The CDR3 contains 14 residues. Germline loops: CDR1 SGHNT, CDR2 YYREEE (reference sequence). V was clipped by 1 base and J by 1 base, with 3 bases between them.

The chain links TRBV2 to TRBJ2-2; 7 bases agree with TRBD2. This CDR3 is 15 amino acids long. Trimming cost V 8 bases and J 2 bases; bases outside gene matches: 8. Germline V CDR1 and CDR2: SNHLY, FYNNEI. CDR3 region: CASHVTSVNTGELFF. The CDR3 DNA reads as TGTGCCAGCCATGTTACTAGCGTCAACACCGGGGAGCTGTTTTTT.

DNA for the CDR3: TGTGCCAGCAGCCACTTCGTGGGGGCCGGATACGAGCAGTACTTC. This translates into CASSHFVGAGYEQYF. The rearrangement uses TRBV14 and TRBJ2-7; TRBD1 is a possible D gene (6 bases). The CDR3 totals 15 residues. Deletions cut 3 bases from V and 4 bases from J, with 16 bases between. CDR1 and CDR2 from the germline V gene are SGHDN and FVKESK.